This TCR beta chain stems from a study of T cell repertoires in breast cancer (dated by TCRdb to the mid-2010s). Turning to the overall study: Tumors, lymph nodes and peripheral blood lymphocytes from breast cancer patients, as well as peripheral blood from healthy control donors, were profiled. Most of the roughly 20 patient tumors analyzed for shared TCRs were ER+/PR+. On average, roughly 500,000 sequences per sample and about 10 reads per input cell were obtained by sequencing. Controls included nine healthy donors of an age range similar to the patients. After being minced and digested with Liberase and DNase, tumors and tumor-involved lymph nodes were passed through 70-um and 40-um filters. Tumor-free lymph nodes were processed with no enzymatic digestion, and blood samples were separated using Ficoll. Because breast cancer has a low mutational burden and rarely has common mutations, the study reasoned that TCRs shared between breast cancer patients would target shared antigens. Results the study describes overall, beyond this receptor: Shared TCRs were encoded by various nucleotide sequences, which suggests selection and expansion based on antigen. Tumor-involved sentinel lymph nodes shared about fourfold more TCRs with matched tumor repertoires than tumor-free nodes (roughly 8% versus 2%). Genuine antitumor clones may have been missed because singleton TCRs were discarded and only part of each tumor was sampled. TRBV7 predominated among the shared TCRs, which could possibly reflect tumor recognition or a mispriming bias from eight TRBV7 primers. About 18 TCR pairs were shared across seven or more patient tumors and were rarely found in control blood, which suggests possible tumor specificity. Because transcript abundance and primer differences skewed clone recovery, emulsion RT-PCR was regarded as qualitative rather than quantitative.

Paired alpha-beta TCRs of CD8+ T cells were analyzed using an expanded emulsion RT-PCR method with primers for all TCR V genes. CD8+ T cells were isolated with a CD8 positive selection kit and incubated overnight in 8 to 10 IU/mL IL-2 before emulsion RT-PCR. Reading the germline V gene gives CDR1 SGHDT and CDR2 YYEEEE. The germline ends are 11 bases apart after V is trimmed by 3 bases and J by 3 bases. The CDR3 runs 14 amino acids, cysteine and phenylalanine included. Solely the CDR3 DNA is kept, with 42 bases framed from the first base. Library preparation was by emulsion pairing. A second nested PCR with blocking oligos suppressed unpaired genes, then a third nested PCR added Illumina adaptors and barcodes. Between roughly 5,000 and 260,000 T cells, along with C-region, Stepout and V-region primers, were included in each emulsion RT-PCR master mix. The Micellula Emulsion and Purification Kit was used to generate emulsions, and Qiagen OneStep RT-PCR reagents were used for RT-PCR. Pooled libraries were sequenced with paired-end 2 x 250 reads on an Illumina MiSeq. The published analysis was carried out like this. Read pairs were joined in Galaxy and clipped at the engineered overlap into separate alpha and beta files, and reads that were not clipped were discarded. Alpha-beta pairs were assigned with CompleteTCR, a MiTCR-based pipeline that links chains sharing read cluster identifiers using an R script. TCR sequences seen only once, which were about 1-3.2%, were removed as potential sequencing errors. TCRdb handled the public reads itself, with Q25 trimming in fastp and clone calling in MiXCR, and kept productive beta chains. Rows merge per CDR3 protein into single entries with the most common DNA and genes. The V and J calls here are based on TCRdb, not the publication. This sample is represented by tens of thousands of distinct CDR3 sequences; 45% of them were singletons. Clones ranked in the top ten supply roughly 60% of the sample.

Notes on this clonotype: The antigen it binds to is not known. No base quality information exists; no much larger clone differs at one position.

This chain joins TRBV5-6 to TRBJ2-3; the D gene cannot be resolved beyond TRBD1 or TRBD2, each matching 5 bases. The TCR was taken from a pool of human donors with breast cancer or a healthy control (not recorded which). Sequenced: CD8+ T cells. The nucleotide sequence reads as follows: TGTGCCAGCAGCTCCGGGACCCAAACAGATACGCAGTATTTT. This encodes CASSSGTQTDTQYF.